These 30 T cell receptor beta chains were all obtained from the same sample, sequenced in a study of T cell changes during pregnancy in multiple sclerosis. Libraries were prepared by immunoSEQ multiplex PCR; TCRdb keeps only in-frame clonotypes and omits some of them. Of more than 30,000 clones listed, approximately 93% are singletons. The source material was CD8+ T cells from peripheral blood mononuclear cells, sampled in the third trimester of pregnancy. Receptors originate from a female donor with multiple sclerosis, enrolled in a pregnancy study.

This chain uses TRBV5-1 with TRBJ2-1; 11 bases map to TRBD2. CDR1 and CDR2 (germline): SGHRS, YFSETQ. V lost 0 bases to trimming and J lost 3 bases; unmatched junction nucleotides: 5. There are 17 residues in the CDR3. The CDR3 sequence: CASSLGSGGAVYNEQFF. The DNA of the CDR3 is TGCGCCAGCAGCTTGGGTAGCGGGGGGGCTGTCTACAATGAGCAGTTCTTC.

The chain combines TRBV21-1 with TRBJ1-6; TRBD1, the table's D call, was not compared with the DNA. TRBV21-1 is assigned pseudogene status. The CDR3 has 19 residues. CDR3 bases: TGTGCCAGCAGCGGAAAGACAGGGCCCGGAGGGTCCTATAATTCACCCCTCCACTTT. It yields the protein CASSGKTGPGGSYNSPLHF.

This chain links TRBV7-9 with TRBJ2-7; 9 bases align to TRBD1. The V and J ends lost 5 bases and 4 bases, in that order; junction bases with no gene match: 6. Looked up from germline, CDR1 is SEHNR and CDR2 is FQNEAQ (reference sequence). The CDR3 has 14 residues. This CDR3 is CASSPVQGAYEQYF. The CDR3 DNA reads as TGTGCCAGCAGCCCAGTACAGGGGGCTTACGAGCAGTACTTC.

The V and J genes are TRBV20-1 and TRBJ1-1; TRBD1 matches at 7 bases. This CDR3 is built from 10 residues. From germline, CDR1 is DFQATT and CDR2 SNEGSKA (reference sequence). Trimming took 5 bases from V and 7 from J; bases not matched to a gene: 1. The CDR3 sequence is CSAWTGEAFF. The DNA for the CDR3 is TGCAGTGCTTGGACAGGTGAAGCTTTCTTT.

The chain employs TRBV2 and TRBJ1-6; TRBD1 agrees at 7 bases. The CDR3 runs 19 residues. The V gene's germline CDR1 is SNHLY and CDR2 FYNNEI. Trimming took 4 bases from V and 0 from J; bases not matched to a gene: 12. CDR3 loop: CASSVREGAASSYNSPLHF. The CDR3 DNA reads as TGTGCCAGCAGTGTGCGGGAGGGGGCGGCGAGCTCCTATAATTCACCCCTCCACTTT.

The J gene is TRBJ1-5, the V gene TRBV27; possible D gene TRBD1, 6 bases. This CDR3 comprises 16 residues. The germline V gene encodes CDR1 MNHEY and CDR2 SMNVEV (reference sequence). Trimming shortened V by 4 bases and J by 5 bases, and 18 bases separated the two germline ends. CDR3 DNA sequence: TGTGCCAGCAGTTCCCTCCGGGGGGGCTCCTATCAGCCCCAGCATTTT. Translating it yields CASSSLRGGSYQPQHF.

The rearrangement uses TRBV10-3 and TRBJ2-1, with 8 bases identical to TRBD2. The J segment lost 8 bases and the V segment lost 0 bases, leaving 9 bases of the junction unmatched. The CDR3 is 16 amino acids. Per germline, CDR1 ENHRY and CDR2 SYGVKD. The CDR3 region is CAISESRTSTHDEQFF. The CDR3, as DNA: TGTGCCATCAGTGAGTCCAGGACTAGCACCCACGATGAGCAGTTCTTC.

This chain joins TRBV7-9 and TRBJ2-3, with TRBD2 matching over 14 bases. CDR3 length: 15 amino acids. V lost 8 bases and J lost 2; bases outside the gene matches: 3. Germline CDR1 is SEHNR and CDR2 is FQNEAQ (reference sequence). For the CDR3, the DNA is TGTGCCAGCCCGACTAGCGGGGGGGACACAGATACGCAGTATTTT. This sequence encodes CASPTSGGDTDTQYF.

The V call is TRBV5-4, the J call TRBJ1-1; the match to TRBD1 covers 8 bases. Looked up from germline, CDR1 is SGHNT and CDR2 is YYREEE (reference sequence). The ends lost 2 bases at V and 3 bases at J; junction bases unmatched: 6. The CDR3 covers 15 residues. CDR3 in amino acids: CASSFLSTGDTEAFF. Here the CDR3 DNA reads TGTGCCAGCAGCTTCCTGTCGACAGGGGACACTGAAGCTTTCTTT.

This clone was found once. J is TRBJ2-2 and V is TRBV4-1, with D possibly TRBD1 on 6 matching bases. The ends were cut back, 4 bases at V and 4 bases at J, with 13 bases in the middle. The germline gives CDR1 MGHRA, CDR2 YSYEKL. This CDR3 comprises 15 residues. This chain's CDR3 is CASSPLLGGTGELFF. CDR3 DNA: TGCGCCAGCAGCCCACTGTTAGGGGGCACCGGGGAGCTGTTTTTT.

The V and J genes are TRBV4-1 and TRBJ2-1; TRBD2 matches at 9 bases. The CDR3 has 15 residues. V lost 7 bases, J lost 9 bases, and 13 bases stayed unmatched. Germline-derived CDR1 and CDR2 are MGHRA and YSYEKL. CDR3 in DNA: TGCGCCAGCACCGCCCTGGCGGGGGGGGAAGGTGAGCAGTTCTTC. Its protein is CASTALAGGEGEQFF.

This sequence joins TRBV5-6 and TRBJ1-1, with TRBD1 as a possible D gene (6 bases). Trimming stripped 7 bases from V and 0 bases from J, with 16 bases between. Germline CDR1 reads SGHDT; CDR2 reads YYEEEE. This CDR3 contains 15 residues. The CDR3 DNA sequence: TGTGCCAGCGGAAGAACCGGGACATTGAACACTGAAGCTTTCTTT. Protein: CASGRTGTLNTEAFF.

The chain is built from TRBV6-5 and TRBJ2-5; tentative D call: TRBD1 (6 bases). The CDR3 sequence is 14 residues long. Trimming took off 6 bases at V and 5 bases at J, with 16 bases between the two ends. Germline V lookup: CDR1 MNHEY, CDR2 SVGAGI. This chain's CDR3 is CASSHRDAWETQYF. CDR3 DNA: TGTGCCAGCAGCCACAGGGATGCGTGGGAGACCCAGTACTTC.

This clone was detected a few times. The chain links TRBV7-9 to TRBJ2-7; TRBD2 matches 14 bases. The germline CDR1 and CDR2 sequences are SEHNR and FQNEAQ (reference sequence). The CDR3 has 15 amino acids. V was clipped by 5 bases and J by 7 bases; unmatched bases: 7. The CDR3 sequence: CASSPRTSGGQEQYF. CDR3 in DNA: TGTGCCAGCAGCCCCCGGACTAGCGGGGGGCAAGAGCAGTACTTC.

V usage is TRBV27 and J usage is TRBJ1-5; perhaps TRBD1 as D (6 bases). V shed 5 bases and J shed 7 bases, with 27 bases lying between them. Germline V gene data show CDR1 as MNHEY and CDR2 as SMNVEV (reference sequence). This CDR3 is 18 amino acids long. The CDR3 sequence: CASSPETGPRLHRQPQHF. In DNA form, the CDR3 reads TGTGCCAGCAGTCCAGAGACAGGCCCCCGACTCCATCGGCAGCCCCAGCATTTT.

This clone has a single count. The chain is built from TRBV18 and TRBJ2-5; TRBD1 agrees at 10 bases. The CDR3 consists of 18 residues. Germline V gene data show CDR1 as KGHSH and CDR2 as LQKENI. The trim removed 2 bases at V and 1 base at J, leaving 10 bases unmatched. CDR3 coding DNA: TGTGCCAGCTCACCATTTGGACAGGGGGTTAGTCCCCAAGAGACCCAGTACTTC. Translation gives CASSPFGQGVSPQETQYF.

The CDR3 here is CASGGTATEAFF. The CDR3 DNA is TGCGCCAGCGGGGGGACAGCCACTGAAGCTTTCTTT. The chain couples TRBV10-2 to TRBJ1-1; 7 positions agree with TRBD1. The CDR3 totals 12 residues. V dropped 8 bases and J dropped 4; count of bases not matched to a gene: 4. Germline V lookup: CDR1 WSHSY, CDR2 SAAADI.

CDR3 in DNA: TGTGCCAGCAGCTTAGGGCCCGAGCAGTACTTC. Amino acids: CASSLGPEQYF. The chain couples TRBV11-2 to TRBJ2-7; D unclear. The length of the CDR3 is 11 residues. Germline V gives CDR1 SGHAT, CDR2 FQNNGV. V was pared by 1 base and J by 6 bases, with 4 bases between. Complete variable domain (other parts from reference TRBV11-2 and TRBJ2-7): EAGVAQSPRYKIIEKRQSVAFWCNPISGHATLYWYQQILGQGPKLLIQFQNNGVVDDSQLPKDRFSAERLKGVDSTLKIQPAKLEDSAVYLCASSLGPEQYFGPGTRLTVT.

The chain carries TRBV19 and TRBJ1-5; TRBD1 matches at 8 bases. The germline gives CDR1 LNHDA, CDR2 SQIVND (reference sequence). CDR3 size: 16 residues. Losses at the gene ends were 5 bases for V and 4 bases for J; bases not matched to a gene: 10. The CDR3 is CASSLTPDRVNQPQHF. CDR3 bases: TGTGCCAGTAGTTTAACCCCGGACAGGGTAAATCAGCCCCAGCATTTT. The complete variable domain, with remaining parts taken from reference TRBV19 and TRBJ1-5, reads DGGITQSPKYLFRKEGQNVTLSCEQNLNHDAMYWYRQDPGQGLRLIYYSQIVNDFQKGDIAEGYSVSREKKESFPLTVTSAQKNPTAFYLCASSLTPDRVNQPQHFGDGTRLSIL.

The gene calls are TRBV5-4 and TRBJ1-1; D is possibly TRBD1 (6 bases). This CDR3 is built from 12 residues. V lost 4 bases to trimming and J lost 8 bases, with 12 bases between them. CDR1 is SGHNT, CDR2 YYREEE, per germline (reference sequence). DNA of the CDR3: TGTGCCAGCAGCGGAAGGACAGAAGAAGCTTTCTTT. Encoded protein: CASSGRTEEAFF.

V and J are TRBV6-5 and TRBJ1-1; D possibly corresponds to TRBD1 (6 bases). Looked up from germline, CDR1 is MNHEY and CDR2 is SVGAGI. The CDR3 runs to 11 residues. V was trimmed by 7 bases and J by 7 bases, leaving 10 bases between them. The CDR3 region has the DNA TGTGCCAGCACCAGGGGCAGTGAAGCTTTCTTT. It specifies CASTRGSEAFF.

The count of this clone is one. The chain employs TRBV29-1 and TRBJ1-1; D perhaps matches TRBD1 (5 bases). The CDR3 covers 11 residues. The germline V and J ends were trimmed by 6 bases and 5 bases, with 10 bases remaining between them. Germline CDR1 is SQVTM and CDR2 is ANQGSEA. Here the CDR3 reads CSVGGFTEAFF. CDR3 coding DNA: TGCAGCGTGGGGGGGTTTACTGAAGCTTTCTTT.

The chain is built from TRBV9 and TRBJ1-4; tentatively, D is TRBD1 (6 bases). The ends were cut back, 3 bases at V and 4 bases at J, with 13 bases in the middle. Looked up from germline, CDR1 is SGDLS and CDR2 is YYNGEE. The CDR3 runs 15 residues. The CDR3 sequence: CASSDSTGFNEKLFF. DNA of the CDR3: TGTGCCAGCAGCGACTCGACAGGATTTAATGAAAAACTGTTTTTT.

This chain uses TRBV6-5 with TRBJ1-2, with 11 bases aligning to TRBD1. The germline CDR1 and CDR2 sequences are MNHEY and SVGAGI. The V gene end was trimmed by 7 bases and the J gene end by 6 bases; junction bases not matched to a gene: 4. The CDR3 contains 13 residues. The CDR3 DNA is TGTGCCAGCATTGGGACAGGGGGTGATGGCTACACCTTC. It encodes CASIGTGGDGYTF.

The V and J genes are TRBV2 and TRBJ1-2; TRBD1 might be the D (6 bases). The CDR3 covers 13 residues. Germline lookup yields CDR1 SNHLY and CDR2 FYNNEI. Deletions cut 6 bases from V and 2 bases from J, with 10 bases between. CDR3 residues: CASSPQGNYGYTF. The CDR3 region has the DNA TGTGCCAGCAGCCCACAGGGAAACTATGGCTACACCTTC.

CDR3 protein: CASSTGGDEQYF. CDR3 nucleotide sequence: TGTGCCAGTAGTACCGGGGGGGACGAGCAGTACTTC. V gene TRBV19 combines with J gene TRBJ2-7, with 8 positions matching TRBD2. Germline CDR1 LNHDA, CDR2 SQIVND (reference sequence). The CDR3 runs 12 residues. V shed 4 bases, J shed 5 bases, and the junction held 1 base outside the gene matches.

The J gene is TRBJ2-3, the V gene TRBV11-1; maybe TRBD2 (6 bases). Germline V gene lookup returns CDR1 SGHAT and CDR2 FQDESV (reference sequence). The CDR3 loop spans 17 amino acids. The V and J ends lost 0 bases and 1 base respectively, with 14 bases between them. CDR3 loop: CASSLARSGGGTDTQYF. The DNA of the CDR3 is TGTGCCAGCAGCTTAGCGAGGTCCGGCGGGGGCACAGATACGCAGTATTTT.

This clone has a single count. The chain is built from TRBV25-1 and TRBJ1-1, with 8 bases that match TRBD1. Germline loops: CDR1 MGHDK, CDR2 SYGVNS. The ends lost 8 bases at V and 6 bases at J; junction bases unmatched: 8. CDR3 length: 13 amino acids. CDR3 nucleotides: TGTGCCAGCCAAACAGGGGGGGGCTCTGAAGCTTTCTTT. Its translation: CASQTGGGSEAFF.

This sequence joins TRBV27 and TRBJ2-1, with 7 bases identical to TRBD1. Germline loops: CDR1 MNHEY, CDR2 SMNVEV (reference sequence). The CDR3 is made up of 12 amino acids. V was clipped by 6 bases and J by 9 bases; unmatched bases: 5. The CDR3 nucleotides are TGTGCCAGCAGGTCGACAGGGTTTGAGCAGTTCTTC. This codes for CASRSTGFEQFF.

The V gene is TRBV6-4, the J gene TRBJ2-2, with 9 nucleotides matching TRBD2. Per the germline V gene, CDR1 is MRHNA and CDR2 is SNTAGT. This CDR3 is 16 amino acids long. The V segment lost 5 bases and the J segment 0 bases; nucleotides outside the gene matches: 4. Written as DNA, the CDR3 is TGTGCCAGCAGTCGCGGGGGGGAAACGAACACCGGGGAGCTGTTTTTT. Translated, it gives CASSRGGETNTGELFF.